These T cell receptor beta chains were read from a single sample in a study of blood T cell repertoires in COVID-19. Sequencing was performed with immunoSEQ multiplex PCR; in TCRdb, only in-frame clones are kept and a portion is missing. The sample consists of about 170,000 clones, about four fifths of them appearing once. The specimen sequenced was peripheral blood. Source of these receptors: a woman in her 70s who had recovered from COVID-19. The CDR3 runs from the conserved cysteine through the conserved F or W. D genes are given only for firm matches. For some rows the clone size is stated as once, few or many, or as a class when expanded; others skip it.

clone_size	d_call	j_call	v_call	cdr3_nt	cdr3_aa
.	TRBD2	TRBJ2-3	TRBV5-1	TGCGCCAGCAGCTTTTGGAACCTAGCGGCCCCCGTACCCGGTACGCAGTATTTT	CASSFWNLAAPVPGTQYF
once	.	TRBJ2-5	TRBV5-1	TGCGCCAGCAGCTTCGGCGGGTCCCAAGAGACCCAGTACTTC	CASSFGGSQETQYF
.	.	TRBJ1-2	TRBV12-5	TGTGCTAGTGCCCTAGGACAGTATGGCTACACCTTC	CASALGQYGYTF
.	.	TRBJ1-4	TRBV20-1	TGCAGTGCCTGGGGCGGAAAACTGTTTTTT	CSAWGGKLFF
.	.	TRBJ2-2	TRBV9	TGTGCCAGCAGCGACCCGGGACACAACCCGCCCACCGGGGAGCTGTTTTTT	CASSDPGHNPPTGELFF
.	.	TRBJ2-1	TRBV18	TGTGCCAGCTCACCTAACAGGAAAAGAGAGTCCTACAATGAGCAGTTCTTC	CASSPNRKRESYNEQFF
.	TRBD1	TRBJ2-5	TRBV5-8	TGTGCCAGCAGCCCCGGGACAGGGGGCGTAGAGACCCAGTACTTC	CASSPGTGGVETQYF
.	.	TRBJ1-1	TRBV21-1	TGTGCCAGCACCGTACGGACAGGCTGGAACACTGAAGCTTTCTTT	CASTVRTGWNTEAFF
.	.	TRBJ2-1	TRBV7-6	TGTGCCAGCAGTCGCAAGGTGCCGGGAGACCCCTTCTACAATGAGCAGTTCTTC	CASSRKVPGDPFYNEQFF
once	.	TRBJ1-2	TRBV3-1/TRBV3-2	TGTGCCAGCACCCCGGTGGCCCAGGGAGGCTACACCTTC	CASTPVAQGGYTF
.	.	TRBJ2-3	TRBV9	TGTGCCAGCAGCGTAGCTGGGGCGAAGAACCTGGGGGATACGCAGTATTTT	CASSVAGAKNLGDTQYF
.	.	TRBJ1-2	TRBV7-8	TGTGCCAGCAGCTTTCTTAGGGGTTCCTATGGCTACACCTTC	CASSFLRGSYGYTF
.	.	TRBJ1-4	TRBV12-3/TRBV12-4	TGTGCCAGCAGTTGGGGCAGAGACGAAAAACTGTTTTTT	CASSWGRDEKLFF
.	.	TRBJ2-3	TRBV11-3	TGTGCCAGCAGCTTAGTGTCTAGCGCGGATACGCAGTATTTT	CASSLVSSADTQYF
.	TRBD1	TRBJ2-7	TRBV27	TGTGCCAGCAGTCGCCGACAGGGGTCCTACGAGCAGTACTTC	CASSRRQGSYEQYF
once	TRBD2	TRBJ2-1	TRBV7-2	TGTGCCAGCAGCCCCGACCTAGCGGGATTGGGTGAGCAGTTCTTC	CASSPDLAGLGEQFF
.	TRBD1	TRBJ1-4	TRBV19	TGTGCCAGTAGTATAGGGGGACAGGGGGCAGCTAATGAAAAACTGTTTTTT	CASSIGGQGAANEKLFF
once	.	TRBJ2-2	TRBV7-3	TGTGCCAGCAGCTTAGGGGGCAGGAAGGACACCGGGGAGCTGTTTTTT	CASSLGGRKDTGELFF
.	TRBD1	TRBJ2-5	TRBV6-6	TGTGCCAGCAGTCAACCCCAGGGGGTGGGCCAAGAGACCCAGTACTTC	CASSQPQGVGQETQYF
.	TRBD2	TRBJ2-3	TRBV28	TGTGCCAGCCTGCCCAGCGGGAGGGCAGATACGCAGTATTTT	CASLPSGRADTQYF
.	.	TRBJ1-3	TRBV3-1/TRBV3-2	TGTGCCAGCAGCCAAGGGGGAGGCAGCCACTCTGGAAACACCATATATTTT	CASSQGGGSHSGNTIYF
.	.	TRBJ1-3	TRBV28	TGTGCCAGCAGTCCCCCCTTAAGAAACACCATATATTTT	CASSPPLRNTIYF
.	.	TRBJ2-1	TRBV5-4	TGTGCCAGCAGCCCCCGGGGGGCGGGGGCCGGTGAGCAGTTCTTC	CASSPRGAGAGEQFF